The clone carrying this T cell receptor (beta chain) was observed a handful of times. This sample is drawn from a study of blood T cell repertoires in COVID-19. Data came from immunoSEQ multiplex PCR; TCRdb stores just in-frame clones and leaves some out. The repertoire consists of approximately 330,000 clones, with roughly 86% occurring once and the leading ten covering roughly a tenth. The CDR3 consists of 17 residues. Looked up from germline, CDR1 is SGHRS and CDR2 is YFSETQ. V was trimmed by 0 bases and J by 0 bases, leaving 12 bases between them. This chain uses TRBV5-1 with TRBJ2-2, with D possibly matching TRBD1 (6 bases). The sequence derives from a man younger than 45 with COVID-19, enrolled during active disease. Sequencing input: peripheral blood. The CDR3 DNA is TGCGCCAGCAGCTTGGAAGCACAGGGCCCGAACACCGGGGAGCTGTTTTTT. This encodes CASSLEAQGPNTGELFF.